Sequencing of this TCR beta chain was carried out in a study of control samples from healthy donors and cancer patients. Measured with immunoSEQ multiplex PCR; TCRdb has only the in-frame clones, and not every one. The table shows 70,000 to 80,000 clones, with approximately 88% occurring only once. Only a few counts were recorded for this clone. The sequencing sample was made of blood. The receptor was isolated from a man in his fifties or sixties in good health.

This chain's CDR3 is CSGSFDTEAFF. DNA for the CDR3: TGCAGTGGGTCCTTTGACACTGAAGCTTTCTTT. The chain joins TRBV20-1 to TRBJ1-1; D is undetermined. The V and J ends lost 7 bases and 3 bases respectively, with 9 bases between them. This CDR3 spans 11 amino acids. Germline loops: CDR1 DFQATT, CDR2 SNEGSKA (reference sequence).